This TCR beta chain was profiled in a study of identical twins. Concerning this clonotype itself: Its antigen remains unknown.

The V segment lost 3 bases and the J segment 7 bases; nucleotides outside the gene matches: 5. This CDR3 is 13 amino acids long. CDR1 and CDR2 from the germline V gene are SQVTM and ANQGSEA. Findings and limits, study-wide: In beta out-of-frame sequences, the excess sharing between twins was weaker.

MiXCR, applied by TCRdb to the 5' RACE reads, yields one record per CDR3 protein. The sample lists some 500,000 distinct CDR3 sequences, about 14% occurring once. Another study also made use of these data, one on yellow fever vaccine responses in identical twins.

The chain carries TRBV29-1 and TRBJ2-3; 9 nucleotides align to TRBD2. The clonotype comes from a young woman in good health. Material: CD4+ T cells sorted from blood. The chain's CDR3 is CSVDSGSLNTQYF. The CDR3 coding sequence is TGCAGCGTTGATAGCGGGAGTTTAAATACGCAGTATTTT.